This T cell receptor (beta chain) was recovered during a study of blood T cell repertoires in COVID-19. For the study at large: Material from acute and convalescent COVID-19 was sourced from the United States, Italy and Spain. PBMCs, B-cell-depleted T cells, or T cells were the source of the cDNA or gDNA that made up the material.

Some clones are missing from TCRdb's copy, which holds only in-frame ones; the method was immunoSEQ multiplex PCR. Seen here are under 95,000 clones, around 85% observed once, and the top ten hold roughly 9.6%. The Seattle patients, enrolled during active infection, were followed longitudinally. Losses at the gene ends were 5 bases for V and 8 bases for J; bases not matched to a gene: 5. The CDR3 has 14 residues. Germline V gene sequence: CDR1 MNHEY, CDR2 SVGAGI. The sequencing sample was made of peripheral blood. The chain carries TRBV6-5 and TRBJ1-5, with 11 bases lining up with TRBD1. This clonotype was sampled from a man aged 45-65 years with COVID-19, enrolled during active disease. The DNA for the CDR3 is TGTGCCAGCAGTCGGACAGGGGGCTTGGAGCCCCAGCATTTT. Its translation is CASSRTGGLEPQHF.